These 7 T cell receptor beta chains were all obtained from the same sample, sequenced in a study of T cells in women clearing cervical HPV infection. Sequencing was performed with immunoSEQ multiplex PCR; in TCRdb, only in-frame clones are kept and a portion is missing. This sample's table reports around 30,000 clones. The specimen was blood buffy coat. These TCRs come from a woman between 18 and 69 years old with a cervical HPV16 infection that either progressed to CIN3+ or cleared (not recorded which).

A note on this clone: The sequence runs out 3 residues before the end of the CDR3; the remainder is reconstructed from the germline J gene. The rearrangement joins TRBV28 to TRBJ2-5; 8 bases map to TRBD1. The V gene's germline CDR1 is MDHEN and CDR2 SYDVKM. The V and J ends lost 4 bases and 7 bases, in that order; junction bases with no gene match: 5. CDR3 length equals 13 residues. CDR3 sequence: CASSSGQGGTQYF. The DNA read from the CDR3 is TGTGCCAGCAGTTCCGGACAGGGTGGGACC.

The part of the CDR3 DNA that was read is TGTGCCAGCAGCCCCCCGTGGGTAGCGGGAGGGCGACAGACG. Protein: CASSPPWVAGGRQT. The whole CDR3 protein is CASSPPWVAGGRQTQYF. The chain employs TRBV2 and TRBJ2-3; 11 bases agree with TRBD2. The read is 3 residues too short to cover the CDR3 end, so that end is filled in from the germline J gene. From germline, CDR1 is SNHLY and CDR2 FYNNEI. This CDR3 region has 17 residues.

For this clone: The observed sequence ends 3 residues before the CDR3 terminus, with the missing tail filled in from the germline J gene. The chain links TRBV29-1 to TRBJ2-2; tentative D call: TRBD1 (6 bases). This CDR3 contains 15 residues. Germline V gives CDR1 SQVTM, CDR2 ANQGSEA. V was cut by 7 bases and J by 2 bases, with 17 bases left in between. CDR3 DNA, as far as it was read: TGCAGCGCAAGGGGACAAGGGAAAAACACCGGGGAG. This encodes CSARGQGKNTGE. In full, the CDR3 is CSARGQGKNTGELFF.

Turning to this clone: The read falls 3 residues short of the CDR3 end, and the missing part is taken from the germline J gene. The chain joins TRBV4-2 to TRBJ2-3; 10 nucleotides line up with TRBD1. V lost 6 bases and J lost 2; bases outside the gene matches: 5. This CDR3 spans 15 amino acids. Germline lookup yields CDR1 LGHNA and CDR2 YNFKEQ. The CDR3 is CASRPGQGDTDTQYF. The sequenced part of the CDR3 DNA is TGTGCCAGCAGGCCCGGACAGGGGGACACAGATACG.

Points on this clone: The sequence runs out 3 residues before the end of the CDR3; the remainder is reconstructed from the germline J gene. The chain combines TRBV19 with TRBJ2-5, with a tentative D call TRBD1 (5 bases). V lost 1 base and J lost 4, with 19 bases in between. The CDR3 has 17 amino acids. The germline gives CDR1 LNHDA, CDR2 SQIVND (reference sequence). The CDR3: CASSIVGAGAGGETQYF. Partial CDR3 DNA: TGTGCCAGTAGTATAGTAGGGGCAGGCGCCGGCGGAGAGACC.

A word on this clone: The CDR3 is cut off 3 residues early in the read; its end comes from the germline J gene. This chain uses TRBV12-5 with TRBJ2-7, with D perhaps given as TRBD1 or TRBD2 (6 bases each). Trimming left V 5 bases short and J 1 base short, with 18 bases between. This CDR3 contains 16 residues. Germline loops: CDR1 LGHNT, CDR2 FRNRAP. The CDR3 spells CASGRHLRGGSYEQYF. CDR3 DNA, as far as it was read: TGTGCTAGTGGTCGCCACCTCAGGGGAGGATCCTACGAG.

Comment on this clone: The missing CDR3 end, 3 residues past where the read stops, is filled in from the germline J gene. The chain is built from TRBV7-9 and TRBJ2-5; 7 nucleotides align to TRBD2. The CDR3 sequence is 13 residues long. V dropped 3 bases and J dropped 4; count of bases not matched to a gene: 2. CDR1 SEHNR and CDR2 FQNEAQ come from the germline V gene (reference sequence). CDR3 region: CASSLGGRETQYF. CDR3 DNA, as far as it was read: TGTGCCAGCAGCTTGGGCGGGAGAGAGACC.